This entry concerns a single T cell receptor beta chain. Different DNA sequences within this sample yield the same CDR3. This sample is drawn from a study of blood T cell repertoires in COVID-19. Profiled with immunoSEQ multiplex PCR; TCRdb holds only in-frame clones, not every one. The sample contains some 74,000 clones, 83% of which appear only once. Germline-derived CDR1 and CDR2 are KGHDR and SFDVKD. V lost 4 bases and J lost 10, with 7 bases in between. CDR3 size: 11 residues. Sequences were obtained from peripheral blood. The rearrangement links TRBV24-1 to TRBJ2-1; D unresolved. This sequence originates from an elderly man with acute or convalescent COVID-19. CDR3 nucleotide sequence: TGTGCCACCAGTGACTCGAGGGAGCAGTTCTTC. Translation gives CATSDSREQFF.